The 3 T cell receptor beta chains in this list originate from one sample, sequenced in a study of blood T cell repertoires in COVID-19. Only in-frame clones appear in the TCRdb table, and some are missing; sequencing was by immunoSEQ multiplex PCR. The repertoire includes over 150,000 clones, roughly 85% of them detected once, and approximately 9.4% sits in the top ten. The sample consisted of PBMCs or T cells enriched from blood (not recorded which). The origin of the receptors is a woman aged 18-30 years who had recovered from COVID-19.

This clone was seen just once. The chain has TRBV10-1 and TRBJ1-1, with TRBD1 matching 12 bases. Germline CDR1 is WNHNN and CDR2 is SYGVQD (reference sequence). The CDR3 sequence is 16 residues long. Unmatched junction bases numbered 14, after V lost 8 bases and J lost 7 bases. As DNA, the CDR3 is TGCGCCAGCCTGAGGGGGGGGACAGGGGGCAAGGGTGAAGCTTTCTTT. It codes for CASLRGGTGGKGEAFF.

J is TRBJ2-5 and V is TRBV19; 9 bases line up with TRBD1. CDR1 and CDR2 from the germline V gene are LNHDA and SQIVND (reference sequence). Trimming removed 9 bases from V and 2 bases from J; junction bases left unmatched: 4. The CDR3 runs 13 residues. The CDR3 sequence: CASNRGRQETQYF. CDR3 DNA: TGTGCCAGCAACAGGGGGCGACAAGAGACCCAGTACTTC.

The chain is built from TRBV7-9 and TRBJ1-5; tentatively, D is TRBD1 (6 bases). Trimming removed 5 bases at V and 6 bases at J, with 20 bases between. CDR3 length: 16 residues. Germline CDR1 reads SEHNR; CDR2 reads FQNEAQ (reference sequence). The CDR3 protein is CASSLGVGGSFQPQHF. CDR3 coding DNA: TGTGCCAGCAGCCTGGGGGTAGGGGGTTCATTTCAGCCCCAGCATTTT.